This entry is about one T cell receptor (beta chain). The entry originates in a study of blood T cell repertoires in COVID-19. Study at large: Specimens from acute and convalescent COVID-19 originated in the United States, Italy and Spain.

The CDR3 has 15 amino acids. Germline loops: CDR1 MRHNA, CDR2 SNTAGT. Trimming took 3 bases from V and 6 from J, leaving 16 bases between them. In the original processing: Estimated nucleated cell counts came from reference gene primer amplification. Assay used: immunoSEQ multiplex PCR; TCRdb lists only in-frame clones, some missing. The D gene and trimming were derived from the DNA, and the V and J assignments and clone size from that table. The table lists some 140,000 clones, around four fifths of them singletons. This chain joins TRBV6-4 and TRBJ2-3; a possible D gene is TRBD1 (6 bases). The receptor was derived from a man aged 60 to 69 who had recovered from COVID-19. Specimen: peripheral blood. The CDR3 sequence is CASSEAGTKGDTQYF. DNA for the CDR3: TGTGCCAGCAGTGAGGCCGGGACAAAAGGGGATACGCAGTATTTT.